What follows are 12 T cell receptor beta chains derived from one specimen sequenced in a study of cytomegalovirus exposure and HLA in healthy donors. PCR amplification relied on 60 Vbeta primers (plus 13 Jbeta primers). Clones were sequenced by immunoSEQ multiplex PCR, and TCRdb holds only the in-frame ones, with some missing. The sample gives approximately 190,000 clones, around 80% of which show up once; 6.3% is in the top ten. The sample consisted of PBMCs. The receptors come from a man between 40 and 49 years old in good health and CMV-seropositive.

The rearrangement joins TRBV30 to TRBJ1-4, with TRBD1 matching over 10 bases. Germline CDR1 and CDR2: GTSNPN and SVGIG (reference sequence). This CDR3 is 14 amino acids long. The trim removed 5 bases at V and 8 bases at J, leaving 8 bases unmatched. This CDR3 is CAWVRQGAGEKLFF. The CDR3 nucleotides are TGTGCCTGGGTGAGACAGGGGGCTGGAGAAAAACTGTTTTTT.

As for this clone: At one end, the junction sequence differs from germline, possibly due to a read error. The CDR3: CASSSGVQETQYF. For the CDR3, the DNA is TGTGCTAGCAGCTCAGGGGTACAAGAGACCCAGTACTTC. The chain carries TRBV7-7 and TRBJ2-5, with D possibly matching TRBD1 (6 bases). Germline V gives CDR1 SSHAT, CDR2 FNYEAQ (reference sequence). The CDR3 length is 13 residues.

The genes are TRBV13 and TRBJ1-4, with 7 bases identical to TRBD1. J gave up 4 bases and V 1 base, and 6 bases lay outside the gene matches. Germline V gene data show CDR1 as PRHDT and CDR2 as FYEKMQ (reference sequence). The CDR3 contains 16 residues. The CDR3 spells CASSLVSTGHNEKLFF. CDR3 coding DNA: TGTGCCAGCAGCTTAGTTTCGACAGGGCATAATGAAAAACTGTTTTTT.

V and J are TRBV5-4 and TRBJ2-3, with 10 positions matching TRBD2. The CDR3 loop spans 16 amino acids. Germline V gene lookup returns CDR1 SGHNT and CDR2 YYREEE (reference sequence). Trimming cost V 5 bases and J 1 base; bases outside gene matches: 7. This CDR3 reads CASRGGTSDRTDTQYF. CDR3 in DNA: TGTGCCAGCAGGGGCGGGACTAGCGACCGCACAGATACGCAGTATTTT.

The CDR3 bases are TGCGCCAGCAGCAGAGGGAACACCGGGGAGCTGTTTTTT. It codes for CASSRGNTGELFF. V is TRBV4-1 and J is TRBJ2-2, with D unresolved. The CDR3 is made up of 13 amino acids. Germline CDR1 MGHRA, CDR2 YSYEKL. The V end was cut by 5 bases, the J end by 1 base, with 5 bases between.

In regard to this clone: A junction boundary mismatches the germline segment, possibly from a read error. The V call is TRBV7-9, the J call TRBJ1-1; no clear D gene. The CDR3 has 12 residues. CDR1 is SEHNR, CDR2 FQNEAQ, per germline (reference sequence). CDR3 residues: CSSSWGSSGAFF. CDR3 coding DNA: TGTTCCAGCAGCTGGGGTTCCAGCGGAGCTTTCTTT. Together with reference TRBV7-9 and TRBJ1-1, the CDR3 gives the full variable domain: DTGVSQNPRHKITKRGQNVTFRCDPISEHNRLYWYRQTLGQGPEFLTYFQNEAQLEKSRLLSDRFSAERPKGSFSTLEIQRTEQGDSAMYLCSSSWGSSGAFFGQGTRLTVV.

The chain has TRBV11-3 and TRBJ2-1; 7 nucleotides line up with TRBD2. There are 13 residues in the CDR3. The V gene end was trimmed by 2 bases and the J gene end by 6 bases; junction bases not matched to a gene: 1. CDR1 is SGHNT, CDR2 YENEEA, per germline. The chain's CDR3 is CASSLTGGNEQFF. DNA for the CDR3: TGTGCCAGCAGCTTAACGGGGGGCAATGAGCAGTTCTTC.

This clone has a handful of counts. The V and J genes are TRBV5-1 and TRBJ1-1; D gene ambiguous. Germline lookup yields CDR1 SGHRS and CDR2 YFSETQ. The CDR3 is 14 residues long. Trimming pared 0 bases from V and 0 bases from J, leaving 6 bases between. In DNA form, the CDR3 reads TGCGCCAGCAGCTTGGGCAGTATGAACACTGAAGCTTTCTTT. The encoded protein is CASSLGSMNTEAFF.

The V and J genes are TRBV2 and TRBJ1-5, with D possibly being TRBD1 (5 bases). The CDR3 loop spans 18 amino acids. The V and J ends lost 2 bases and 3 bases respectively, with 20 bases between them. CDR1 SNHLY and CDR2 FYNNEI come from the germline V gene. The CDR3 DNA is TGTGCCAGCAGTGAAAAGGTCGGGGGAGGCAGGGACAATCAGCCCCAGCATTTT. This sequence encodes CASSEKVGGGRDNQPQHF.

The V and J genes are TRBV18 and TRBJ1-6, with 9 bases that match TRBD1. V lost 3 bases and J lost 4; bases outside the gene matches: 4. The V gene's germline CDR1 is KGHSH and CDR2 LQKENI. The length of the CDR3 is 16 residues. This CDR3 reads CASSPKTGGYNSPLHF. In nucleotides, the CDR3 is TGTGCCAGCTCACCCAAGACAGGGGGTTATAATTCACCCCTCCACTTT.

The chain links TRBV6-5 to TRBJ2-7; no clear D gene. CDR1 and CDR2 from the germline V gene are MNHEY and SVGAGI. Deletions cut 6 bases from V and 3 bases from J, with 12 bases between. The CDR3 sequence is 13 residues long. Here the CDR3 reads CASRRSDRYEQYF. The CDR3 DNA reads TGTGCCAGCAGGAGAAGCGATCGCTACGAGCAGTACTTC.

The rearrangement links TRBV5-1 to TRBJ2-5, with 7 bases fitting TRBD2. There are 14 residues in the CDR3. J lost 4 bases, V lost 2 bases, and 5 bases had no gene match. The germline CDR1 and CDR2 sequences are SGHRS and YFSETQ. CDR3 in amino acids: CASSFGGTGETQYF. Written as DNA, the CDR3 is TGCGCCAGCAGCTTCGGGGGGACGGGAGAGACCCAGTACTTC.